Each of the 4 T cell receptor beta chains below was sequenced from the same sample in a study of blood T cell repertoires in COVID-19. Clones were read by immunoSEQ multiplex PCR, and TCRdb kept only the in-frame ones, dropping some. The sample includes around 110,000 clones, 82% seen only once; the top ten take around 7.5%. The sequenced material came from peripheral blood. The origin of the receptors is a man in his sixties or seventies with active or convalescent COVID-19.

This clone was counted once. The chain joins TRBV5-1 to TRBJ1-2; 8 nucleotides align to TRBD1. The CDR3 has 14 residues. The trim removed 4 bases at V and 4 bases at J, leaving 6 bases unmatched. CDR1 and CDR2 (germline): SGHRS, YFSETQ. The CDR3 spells CASSGTGGSYGYTF. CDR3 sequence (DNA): TGCGCCAGCAGCGGGACAGGAGGGAGCTATGGCTACACCTTC.

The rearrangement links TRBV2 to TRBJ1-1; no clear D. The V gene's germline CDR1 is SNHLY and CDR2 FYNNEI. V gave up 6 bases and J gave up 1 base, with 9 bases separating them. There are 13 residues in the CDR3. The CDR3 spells CASRWRRNTEAFF. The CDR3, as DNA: TGTGCCAGCAGGTGGAGAAGGAACACTGAAGCTTTCTTT.

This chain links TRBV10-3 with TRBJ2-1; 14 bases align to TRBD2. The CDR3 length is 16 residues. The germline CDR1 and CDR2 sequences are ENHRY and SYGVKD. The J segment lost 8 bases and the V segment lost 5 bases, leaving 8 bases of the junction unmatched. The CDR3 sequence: CAISQGLAGEAYEQFF. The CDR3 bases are TGTGCCATCAGTCAGGGACTAGCGGGAGAGGCCTATGAGCAGTTCTTC.

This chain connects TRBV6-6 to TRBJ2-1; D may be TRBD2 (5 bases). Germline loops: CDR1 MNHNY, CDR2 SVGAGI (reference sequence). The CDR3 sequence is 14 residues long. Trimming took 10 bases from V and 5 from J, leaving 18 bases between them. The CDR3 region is CATLAGGDNNEQFF. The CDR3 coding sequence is TGTGCCACTCTGGCCGGAGGAGACAACAATGAGCAGTTCTTC.